This T cell receptor beta chain was profiled in a study of shared clonotypes between healthy human individuals. Across the whole study: Each donor contributed plates that comprised three CD4 naive, three CD4 memory, two CD8 naive and one CD8 memory.

With respect to this clone: Its antigen is not known.

Assay used: immunoSEQ multiplex PCR; TCRdb lists only in-frame clones, some missing. In the table there are 1 million to 1.2 million clones, about 80% of which are singletons. Study-wide findings and caveats: Clonotype sharing among donors was expected to depend on sequencing depth.

The CDR3 runs 14 residues. The germline gives CDR1 GTSNPN, CDR2 SVGIG (reference sequence). Material for sequencing was memory CD4+ T cells from PBMCs. Subset denoted: CD45RA-negative fraction. This receptor was identified in a man aged 18-30 years in good health. Some clones in this sample may be carry-over from other donors' samples. The chain employs TRBV30 and TRBJ2-5; D gene unclear. The better agreement between TRBJ2-7 and the DNA end casts doubt on the J call. CDR3 amino acids: CAWSLGTWSYEQYF. DNA of the CDR3: TGTGCCTGGAGTTTAGGAACTTGGTCCTACGAGCAGTACTTC.